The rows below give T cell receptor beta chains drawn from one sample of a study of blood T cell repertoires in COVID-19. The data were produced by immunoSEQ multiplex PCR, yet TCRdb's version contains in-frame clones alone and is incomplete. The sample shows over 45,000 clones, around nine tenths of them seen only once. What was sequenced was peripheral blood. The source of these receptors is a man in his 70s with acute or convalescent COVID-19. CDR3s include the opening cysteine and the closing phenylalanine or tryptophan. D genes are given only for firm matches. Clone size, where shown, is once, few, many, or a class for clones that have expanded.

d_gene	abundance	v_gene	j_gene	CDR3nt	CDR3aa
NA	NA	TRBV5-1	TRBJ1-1	TGCGCCAGCAGCCCGGGTCTGAACACTGAAGCTTTCTTT	CASSPGLNTEAFF
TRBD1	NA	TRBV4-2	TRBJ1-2	TGTGCCAGCAGCCAAGTTGAGGGACAGGGGGAGAGAGCTGGCTACACCTTC	CASSQVEGQGERAGYTF
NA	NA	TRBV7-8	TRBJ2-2	TGTGCCAGCAGCTCTTCAGGGGCGCTGACCGGGGAGCTGTTTTTT	CASSSSGALTGELFF
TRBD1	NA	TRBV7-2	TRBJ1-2	TGTGCCAGCAGCTTCCGACAGGGGGCCCGGACTAACTATGGCTACACCTTC	CASSFRQGARTNYGYTF
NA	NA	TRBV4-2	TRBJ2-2	TGTGCCAGCAGCCCGACTCGGGACTCCCTGAACACCGGGGAGCTGTTTTTT	CASSPTRDSLNTGELFF
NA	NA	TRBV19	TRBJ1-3	TGTGCCAGTAGATACCCAACAGGGCATGGAAACACCATATATTTT	CASRYPTGHGNTIYF
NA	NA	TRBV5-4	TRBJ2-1	TGTGCCAGCAGCTTGGCAGAGGATGAGCAGTTCTTC	CASSLAEDEQFF
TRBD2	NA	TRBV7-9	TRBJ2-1	TGTGCCAGCAGCTTGACTAGCGGGGGCCGCCGCAATGAGCAGTTCTTC	CASSLTSGGRRNEQFF
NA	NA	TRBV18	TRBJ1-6	TGTGCCAGCTCACCAGACAGGATCAGGAATTCACCCCTCCACTTT	CASSPDRIRNSPLHF
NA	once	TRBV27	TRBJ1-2	TGTGCCAGCAGTTCCGGGAATGGGCTCTATGGCTACACCTTC	CASSSGNGLYGYTF
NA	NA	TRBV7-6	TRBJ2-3	TGTGCCAGCAGCCGGGAAGGGGGACACACAGATACGCAGTATTTT	CASSREGGHTDTQYF
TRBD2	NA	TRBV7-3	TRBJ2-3	TGTGCCAGCAGCTTATTACGGGGGGGTAGCACAGATACGCAGTATTTT	CASSLLRGGSTDTQYF
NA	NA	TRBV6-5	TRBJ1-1	TGTGCCAGCAGTTACTTAAGGGGAACTGAAGCTTTCTTT	CASSYLRGTEAFF
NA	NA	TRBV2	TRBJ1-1	TGTGCCAGCACCCAAGGGGTGGGGAGGACTGAAGCTTTCTTT	CASTQGVGRTEAFF
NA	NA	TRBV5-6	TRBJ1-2	TGTGCCAGCAGCTTTTCGGAGACCTACACTAACTATGGCTACACCTTC	CASSFSETYTNYGYTF
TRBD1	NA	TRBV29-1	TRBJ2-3	TGCAGCGTTGATGGGGGACAGGGGGCGCCCCCAGATACGCAGTATTTT	CSVDGGQGAPPDTQYF
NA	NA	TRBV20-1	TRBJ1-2	TGCAGTGCTAGGGGGGAGGATGGCTACACCTTC	CSARGEDGYTF
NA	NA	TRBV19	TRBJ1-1	TGTGCCAGTAGTATACAGGGTTCAGGCACTGAAGCTTTCTTT	CASSIQGSGTEAFF
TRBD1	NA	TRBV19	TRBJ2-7	TGTGCCACCTCACAGGGGATAACCTACGAGCAGTACTTC	CATSQGITYEQYF
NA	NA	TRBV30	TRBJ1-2	TGTGCCTGGAGTTTCGGAATGGGAGAGGACTATGGCTACACCTTC	CAWSFGMGEDYGYTF
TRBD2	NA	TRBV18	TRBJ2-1	TGTGCCAGCGCCAAAATGGGACTAGCGGGGGTTAATGAGCAGTTCTTC	CASAKMGLAGVNEQFF
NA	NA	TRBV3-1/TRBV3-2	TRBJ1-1	TGTGCCAGCAGCCTGGGACATTTGAACACTGAAGCTTTCTTT	CASSLGHLNTEAFF
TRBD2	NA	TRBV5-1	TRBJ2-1	TGCGCCAGCAGCTTGGAGCGGGGCTCCTACAATGAGCAGTTCTTC	CASSLERGSYNEQFF
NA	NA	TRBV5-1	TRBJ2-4	TGCGCCAGCAGCTTGGCCGGTAGCCCCGTGTACTTC	CASSLAGSPVYF
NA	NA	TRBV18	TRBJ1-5	TGTGCCAGCTCAGCCCCAGGGGTCCGTAGCAATCAGCCCCAGCATTTT	CASSAPGVRSNQPQHF
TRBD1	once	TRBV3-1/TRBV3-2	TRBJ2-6	TGTGCCAGCAGCTACAGGGGAGCAGGGGCCAACGTCCTGACTTTC	CASSYRGAGANVLTF
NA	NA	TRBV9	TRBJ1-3	TGTGCCAGCAGCGTAAGACAATCTGGAAACACCATATATTTT	CASSVRQSGNTIYF
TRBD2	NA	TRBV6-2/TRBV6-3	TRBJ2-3	TGTGCCAGCAGCCTCGGACTAGCGGGGGGCCCCGGAGATACGCAGTATTTT	CASSLGLAGGPGDTQYF
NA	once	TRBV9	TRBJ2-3	TGTGCCAGCGGGGCCTTACAGGGAACGACAGATACGCAGTATTTT	CASGALQGTTDTQYF
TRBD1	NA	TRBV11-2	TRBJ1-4	TGTGCCAGCAGCTCCCCCGACAGGGGGCTGACTAATGAAAAACTGTTTTTT	CASSSPDRGLTNEKLFF
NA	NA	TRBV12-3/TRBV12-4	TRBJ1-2	TGTGCCAGCAGCCCTGACATAGGCGGCTACACCTTC	CASSPDIGGYTF
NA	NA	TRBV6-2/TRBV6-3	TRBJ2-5	TGTGCCAGCAGTTTTTCGGAACCCCCTAGATACTTC	CASSFSEPPRYF
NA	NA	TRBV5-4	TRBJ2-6	TGTGCCAGCAGCTTGGGCCACCAGTCGGGCTCTGGGGCCAACGTCCTGACTTTC	CASSLGHQSGSGANVLTF
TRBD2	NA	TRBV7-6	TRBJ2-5	TGTGCCAGCAGCTTAGGAGCACTAGCGGGGGTTCGGGAGACCCAGTACTTC	CASSLGALAGVRETQYF
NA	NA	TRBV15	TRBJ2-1	TGTGCCACCAGCCCCCAAGGAATTGAGGATGAGCAGTTCTTC	CATSPQGIEDEQFF
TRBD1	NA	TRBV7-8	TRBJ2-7	TGTGCCAGCAGCATCCGGGACAGGGGGCCCTACGAGCAGTACTTC	CASSIRDRGPYEQYF
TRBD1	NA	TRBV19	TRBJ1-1	TGTGCCAGTAGTATTCACAGGGGCACTGAAGCTTTCTTT	CASSIHRGTEAFF
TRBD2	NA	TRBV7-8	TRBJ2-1	TGTGCCAGCAGCCCCAGGACTAGCGGGGTGGTATGGTACAATGAGCAGTTCTTC	CASSPRTSGVVWYNEQFF
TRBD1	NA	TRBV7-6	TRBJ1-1	TGTGCCAGCAGCTTCCCAGGGGGAGCTTTCTTT	CASSFPGGAFF
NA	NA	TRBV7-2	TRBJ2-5	TGTGCCAGCAGCCAGACTAGTTTGGAGACCCAGTACTTC	CASSQTSLETQYF
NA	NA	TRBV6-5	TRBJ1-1	TGTGCCAGCAGCCTCTCATATCAGGGCACTGAAGCTTTCTTT	CASSLSYQGTEAFF
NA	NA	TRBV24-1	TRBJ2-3	TGTGCCACCACCAACGGACAAACTCCCTATACGCAGTATTTT	CATTNGQTPYTQYF
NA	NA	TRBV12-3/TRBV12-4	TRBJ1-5	TGTGCCAGCAGCCAGGCCCGCCCTAAGCCCCAGCATTTT	CASSQARPKPQHF
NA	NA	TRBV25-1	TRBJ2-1	TGTGCCAGCAGTGATACAGGGCTCAGGGCCTACAATGAGCAGTTCTTC	CASSDTGLRAYNEQFF
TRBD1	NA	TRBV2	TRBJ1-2	TGTGCCAGCAGTGAGGCGACAGGGACAATCTATGGCTACACCTTC	CASSEATGTIYGYTF
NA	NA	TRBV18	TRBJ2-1	TGTGCCAGCTCCCAGAGGTACATCTCTAGCAATGAGCAGTTCTTC	CASSQRYISSNEQFF
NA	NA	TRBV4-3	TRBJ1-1	TGCGCCAGCAGCCTTGAGGGCGGATCGAACACTGAAGCTTTCTTT	CASSLEGGSNTEAFF
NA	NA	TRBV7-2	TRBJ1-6	TGTGCCAGCAGCCTAAACCCTCGGGGAGCCTATAATTCACCCCTCCACTTT	CASSLNPRGAYNSPLHF
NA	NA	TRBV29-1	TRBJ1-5	TGCAGCGTTGAGGAGGTGCGGACCCCTTCACAGCCCCAGCATTTT	CSVEEVRTPSQPQHF
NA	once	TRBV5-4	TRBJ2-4	TGTGCCAGCAGCCCCGGAGGAGGTAGGGGAGGAGTAGCCAAAAACATTCAGTACTTC	CASSPGGGRGGVAKNIQYF
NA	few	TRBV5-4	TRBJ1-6	TGTGCCAGCAGCTTGGCCCCGACAGCCCGGAAAGATAATTCACCCCTCCACTTT	CASSLAPTARKDNSPLHF
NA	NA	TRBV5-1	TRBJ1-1	TGCGCCAGCAGCTTAAGACAGTCCATGAACACTGAAGCTTTCTTT	CASSLRQSMNTEAFF
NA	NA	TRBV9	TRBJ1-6	TGTGCCAGCAGCGGCGAATACAGGGTCGGTTCACCCCTCCACTTT	CASSGEYRVGSPLHF
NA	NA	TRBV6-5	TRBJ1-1	TGTGCCAGCAGTTTTCCCGGACAGTCCGAAGCTTTCTTT	CASSFPGQSEAFF
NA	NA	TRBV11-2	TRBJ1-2	TGTGCCAGCAGCCTCGGTCCCCCCGGGGTCCTCTATGGCTACACCTTC	CASSLGPPGVLYGYTF
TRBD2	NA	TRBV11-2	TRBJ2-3	TGTGCCAGCAGCTTAGATCAAGCAAGCGGGGGGAACACAGATACGCAGTATTTT	CASSLDQASGGNTDTQYF
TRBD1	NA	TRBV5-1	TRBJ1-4	TGCGCCAGCAGTTACGGACAGGGTGGTCCTAATGAAAAACTGTTTTTT	CASSYGQGGPNEKLFF
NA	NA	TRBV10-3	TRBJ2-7	TGTGCCATCAGTCCCACAGGATCCTACGAGCAGTACTTC	CAISPTGSYEQYF
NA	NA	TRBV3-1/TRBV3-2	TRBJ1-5	TGTGCCAGCAGCCAAGATACCCTGAGGAGCTATAGCAATCAGCCCCAGCATTTT	CASSQDTLRSYSNQPQHF
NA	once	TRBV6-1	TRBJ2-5	TGTGCCAGCAGTGAAGTGACAGGGAGCGGGGAGACCCAGTACTTC	CASSEVTGSGETQYF